Described below is a single TCR beta chain sequence and its context. What it binds is unknown. These data originate in a study of blood T cells in healthy people across ages. Germline CDR1 is MNHEY and CDR2 is SMNVEV (reference sequence). Trimming removed 9 bases at V and 6 bases at J, with 12 bases between. This CDR3 has 11 amino acids. Study-wide points: Unsorted PBMCs ruled out conclusive naive versus antigen-experienced comparison. It was found that TCR beta diversity correlated strongly with the percentage of naive T cells. Compared with aged donors, long-lived donors showed fewer expanded clones, suggesting selection.

Then a second PCR, running roughly 7 to 11 cycles, was carried out with a sample-barcoded 5' primer and a J-beta primer mix. MiXCR, run by TCRdb on the 5' RACE reads, gives a single entry per CDR3 protein. The repertoire holds 700,000 or so distinct CDR3 sequences, with 40% to 50% as singletons. Extraction yielded at least 6 micrograms of total RNA per sample. The V call is TRBV27, the J call TRBJ2-7; tentative D call: TRBD2 (5 bases). The source material was blood. This clonotype originated in a man older than 75 in good health. The CDR3 reads CASSEGFEQYF. The DNA of the CDR3 is TGTGCCAGTAGTGAGGGTTTCGAGCAGTACTTC.